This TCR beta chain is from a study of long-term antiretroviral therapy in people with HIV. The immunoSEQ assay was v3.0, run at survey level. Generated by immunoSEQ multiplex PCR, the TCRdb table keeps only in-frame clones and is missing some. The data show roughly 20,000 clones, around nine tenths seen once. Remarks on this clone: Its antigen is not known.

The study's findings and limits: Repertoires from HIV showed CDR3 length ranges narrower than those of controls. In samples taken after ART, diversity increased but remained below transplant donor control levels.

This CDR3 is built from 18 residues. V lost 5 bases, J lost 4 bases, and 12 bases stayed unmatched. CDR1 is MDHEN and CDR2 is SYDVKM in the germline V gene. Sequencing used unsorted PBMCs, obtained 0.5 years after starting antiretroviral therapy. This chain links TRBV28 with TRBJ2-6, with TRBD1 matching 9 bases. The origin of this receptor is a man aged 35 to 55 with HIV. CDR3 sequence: CASSPPDRGLVGANVLTF. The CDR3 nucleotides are TGTGCCAGCAGTCCCCCGGACAGGGGATTGGTAGGGGCCAACGTCCTGACTTTC.